This T cell receptor (beta chain) originates from a study of Ad26.COV2.S vaccination and SARS-CoV-2 variants. Overall study findings and caveats: Vaccinated individuals (as opposed to placebo recipients) had higher spike-specific TCR breadth. It was found that vaccine and placebo recipients had similar non-spike TCR breadth.

Germline loops: CDR1 SQVTM, CDR2 ANQGSEA. V was pared by 3 bases and J by 6 bases, with 17 bases between. The CDR3 extends over 15 amino acids. In the case of this clone: Its antigen is currently unknown.

Described treatment: about 20 received Ad26.COV2.S at low or high dose, single or two shots; about five received placebo; per-sample allocation not given. Samples analyzed were those drawn on day 63 after the first vaccine or placebo injection. The study used a vaccine consisting of an Ad26 vector that expressed Wuhan-strain SARS-CoV-2 spike. Sequenced by immunoSEQ multiplex PCR; TCRdb stores in-frame clones only, minus some. The table includes under 550,000 clones, about nine tenths detected once. The TCR comes from a person between 18 and 60 years old who received the Ad26.COV2.S COVID-19 vaccine or a placebo. This sequence joins TRBV29-1 and TRBJ2-2, with D possibly TRBD2 on 6 matching bases. Specimen: peripheral blood, collected in a trial of Ad26.COV2.S vaccine versus placebo. The CDR3 sequence is CSVDGLANGAGELFF. CDR3 DNA sequence: TGCAGCGTTGATGGGCTAGCGAATGGGGCCGGGGAGCTGTTTTTT.